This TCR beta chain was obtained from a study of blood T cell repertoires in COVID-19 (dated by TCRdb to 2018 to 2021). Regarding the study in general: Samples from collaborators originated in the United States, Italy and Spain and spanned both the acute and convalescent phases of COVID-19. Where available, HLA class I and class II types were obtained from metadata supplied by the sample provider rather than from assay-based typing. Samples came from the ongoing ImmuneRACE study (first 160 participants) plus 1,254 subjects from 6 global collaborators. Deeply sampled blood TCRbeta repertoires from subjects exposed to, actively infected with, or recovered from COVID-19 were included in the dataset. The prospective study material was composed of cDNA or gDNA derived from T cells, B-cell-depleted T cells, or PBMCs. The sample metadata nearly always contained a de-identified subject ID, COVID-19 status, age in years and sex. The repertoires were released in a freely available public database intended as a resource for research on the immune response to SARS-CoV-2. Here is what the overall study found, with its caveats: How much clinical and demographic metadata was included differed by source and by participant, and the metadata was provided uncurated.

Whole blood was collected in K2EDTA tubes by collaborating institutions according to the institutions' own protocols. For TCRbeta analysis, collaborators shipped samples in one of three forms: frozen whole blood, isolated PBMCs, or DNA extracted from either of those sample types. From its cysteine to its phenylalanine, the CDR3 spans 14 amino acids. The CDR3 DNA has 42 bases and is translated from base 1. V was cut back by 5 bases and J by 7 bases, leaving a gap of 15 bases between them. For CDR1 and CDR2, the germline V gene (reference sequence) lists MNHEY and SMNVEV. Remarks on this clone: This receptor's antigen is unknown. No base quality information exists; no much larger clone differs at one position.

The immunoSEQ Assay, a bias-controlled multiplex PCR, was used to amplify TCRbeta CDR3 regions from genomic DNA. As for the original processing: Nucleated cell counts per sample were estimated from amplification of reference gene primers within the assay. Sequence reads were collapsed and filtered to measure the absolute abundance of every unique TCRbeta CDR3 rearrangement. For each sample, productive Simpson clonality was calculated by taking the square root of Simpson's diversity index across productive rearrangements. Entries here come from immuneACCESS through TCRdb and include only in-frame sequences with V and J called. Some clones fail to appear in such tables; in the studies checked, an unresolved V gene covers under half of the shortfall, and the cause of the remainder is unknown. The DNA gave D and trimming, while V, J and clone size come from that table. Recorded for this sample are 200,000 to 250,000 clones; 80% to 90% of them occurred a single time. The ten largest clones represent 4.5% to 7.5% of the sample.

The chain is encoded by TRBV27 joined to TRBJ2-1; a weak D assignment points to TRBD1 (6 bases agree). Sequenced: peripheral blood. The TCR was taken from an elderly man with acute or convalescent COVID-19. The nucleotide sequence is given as TGTGCCAGCAGTATCTTACAGGGACGGAATGAGCAGTTCTTC. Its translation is CASSILQGRNEQFF.